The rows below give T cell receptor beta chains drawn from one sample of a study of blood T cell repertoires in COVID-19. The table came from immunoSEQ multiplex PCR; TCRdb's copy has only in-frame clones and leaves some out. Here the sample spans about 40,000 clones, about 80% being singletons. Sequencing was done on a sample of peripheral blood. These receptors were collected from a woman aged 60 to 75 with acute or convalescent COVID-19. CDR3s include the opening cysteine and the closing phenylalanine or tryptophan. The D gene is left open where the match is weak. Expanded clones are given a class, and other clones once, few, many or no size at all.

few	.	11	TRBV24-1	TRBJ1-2	CATSDLGGYTF	TGTGCCACCAGTGATTTGGGCGGCTACACCTTC
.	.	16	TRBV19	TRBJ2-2	CASSPRGRGVTGELFF	TGTGCCAGTAGTCCGAGAGGCAGGGGAGTGACCGGGGAGCTGTTTTTT
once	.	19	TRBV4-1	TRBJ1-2	CASSQEFSPRFPLAYGYTF	TGCGCCAGCAGCCAAGAGTTCAGCCCACGATTTCCCCTAGCCTATGGCTACACCTTC
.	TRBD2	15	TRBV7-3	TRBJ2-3	CASSLTSGKGDTQYF	TGTGCCAGCAGCTTAACCAGCGGGAAGGGAGATACGCAGTATTTT
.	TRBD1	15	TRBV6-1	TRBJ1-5	CASSEVQGALQPQHF	TGTGCCAGCAGTGAAGTCCAGGGGGCTCTTCAGCCCCAGCATTTT
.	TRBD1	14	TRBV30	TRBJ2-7	CAWRRTGGGYEQYF	TGTGCCTGGAGACGGACAGGGGGGGGCTACGAGCAGTACTTC
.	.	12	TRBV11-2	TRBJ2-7	CASRGLTYEQYF	TGTGCCAGCAGGGGCCTGACCTACGAGCAGTACTTC
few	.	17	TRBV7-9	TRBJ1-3	CASSLGSRGGSGNTIYF	TGTGCCAGCAGCTTGGGATCCCGGGGTGGCTCTGGAAACACCATATATTTT
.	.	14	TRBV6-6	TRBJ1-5	CASSYSVSNQPQHF	TGTGCCAGCAGTTACTCCGTTTCCAATCAGCCCCAGCATTTT
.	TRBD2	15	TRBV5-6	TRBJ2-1	CASSLGLAGYNEQFF	TGTGCCAGCAGCTTGGGACTAGCGGGATACAATGAGCAGTTCTTC
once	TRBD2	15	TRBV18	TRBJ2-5	CASSRVTSGKETQYF	TGTGCCAGCTCAAGGGTAACTAGCGGGAAAGAGACCCAGTACTTC
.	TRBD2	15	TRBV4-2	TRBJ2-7	CASSQDGLAGGEQYF	TGTGCCAGCAGCCAAGACGGACTAGCGGGTGGGGAGCAGTACTTC
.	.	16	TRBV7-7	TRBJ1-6	CASSLGPYGDNSPLHF	TGTGCTAGCAGCTTAGGCCCCTACGGAGATAATTCACCCCTCCACTTT
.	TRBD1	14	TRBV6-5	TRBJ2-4	CASTDRGAKNIQYF	TGTGCCAGCACCGACAGGGGGGCCAAAAACATTCAGTACTTC
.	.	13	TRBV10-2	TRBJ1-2	CASSESGAYGYTF	TGCGCCAGCAGTGAGTCCGGAGCCTATGGCTACACCTTC
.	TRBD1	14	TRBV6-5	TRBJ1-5	CASSSDRGNQPQHF	TGTGCCAGCAGTTCGGACAGGGGCAATCAGCCCCAGCATTTT
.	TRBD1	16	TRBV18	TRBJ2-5	CASSPQTGTVGETQYF	TGTGCCAGCTCACCACAAACCGGGACAGTGGGTGAGACCCAGTACTTC
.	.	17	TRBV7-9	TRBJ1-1	CASSLTGGTRTNTEAFF	TGTGCCAGCAGCTTAACAGGTGGTACGCGGACGAACACTGAAGCTTTCTTT
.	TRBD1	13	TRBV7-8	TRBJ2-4	CASSRAGGFIQYF	TGTGCCAGCAGCCGGGCAGGGGGCTTCATTCAGTACTTC
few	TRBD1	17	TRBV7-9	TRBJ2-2	CASSSLGGQGLAGELFF	TGTGCCAGCAGCTCATTAGGTGGACAGGGGTTGGCCGGGGAGCTGTTTTTT
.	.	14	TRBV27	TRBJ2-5	CASTLKAGQETQYF	TGTGCCAGCACCCTTAAGGCGGGGCAAGAGACCCAGTACTTC
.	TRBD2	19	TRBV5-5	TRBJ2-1	CASSLAHFFGAGGSNEQFF	TGTGCCAGCAGCTTGGCCCACTTCTTTGGGGCGGGAGGGTCGAATGAGCAGTTCTTC
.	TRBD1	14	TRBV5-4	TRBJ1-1	CASSHGQGNTEAFF	TGTGCCAGCAGCCATGGACAGGGGAACACTGAAGCTTTCTTT
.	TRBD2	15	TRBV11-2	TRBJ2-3	CASSLGAGYTDTQYF	TGTGCCAGCAGCTTAGGAGCGGGGTACACAGATACGCAGTATTTT
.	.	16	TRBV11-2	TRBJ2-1	CASSPSSDNDSNEQFF	TGTGCCAGCAGCCCTTCTTCGGACAACGACTCCAATGAGCAGTTCTTC
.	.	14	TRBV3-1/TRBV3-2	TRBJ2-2	CASSSTTRTGELFF	TGTGCCAGCAGCTCCACGACTAGAACCGGGGAGCTGTTTTTT
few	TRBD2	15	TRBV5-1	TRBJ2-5	CASSPGGPVQETQYF	TGCGCCAGCAGCCCGGGGGGGCCCGTTCAAGAGACCCAGTACTTC
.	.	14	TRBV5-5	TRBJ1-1	CASSLGQSYTEAFF	TGTGCCAGCAGCTTGGGACAGAGTTACACTGAAGCTTTCTTT
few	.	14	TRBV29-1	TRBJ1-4	CSVLARGNNEKLFF	TGCAGCGTCCTGGCCAGGGGAAATAATGAAAAACTGTTTTTT
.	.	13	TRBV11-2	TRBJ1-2	CASSSTGRYGYTF	TGTGCCAGCAGCTCTACAGGGCGGTATGGCTACACCTTC
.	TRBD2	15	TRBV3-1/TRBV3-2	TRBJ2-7	CASSQAPGGMYEQYF	TGTGCCAGCAGCCAAGCTCCGGGAGGGATGTACGAGCAGTACTTC
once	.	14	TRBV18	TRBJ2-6	CASSGTGGANVLTF	TGTGCCAGCTCAGGGACTGGTGGGGCCAACGTCCTGACTTTC
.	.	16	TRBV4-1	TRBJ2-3	CASSQDRAQGLDTQYF	TGCGCCAGCAGCCAAGATAGGGCCCAGGGTTTGGATACGCAGTATTTT
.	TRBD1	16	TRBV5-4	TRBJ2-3	CASSLGGTGRTDTQYF	TGTGCCAGCAGCTTGGGGGGGACAGGCCGCACAGATACGCAGTATTTT
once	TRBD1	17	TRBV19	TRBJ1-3	CASPGQAPSSSGNTIYF	TGTGCCAGCCCGGGACAGGCTCCCTCTAGCTCTGGAAACACCATATATTTT
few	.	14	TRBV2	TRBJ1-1	CASNEGPMNTEAFF	TGTGCCAGCAATGAGGGGCCGATGAACACTGAAGCTTTCTTT
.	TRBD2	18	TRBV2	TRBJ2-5	CASSGDVGSGGRLETQYF	TGTGCCAGCAGTGGGGATGTTGGTAGCGGGGGACGTCTGGAGACCCAGTACTTC
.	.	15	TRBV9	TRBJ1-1	CASSSRLQQNTEAFF	TGTGCCAGCAGTAGTAGACTACAGCAGAACACTGAAGCTTTCTTT
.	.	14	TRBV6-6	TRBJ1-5	CASRDSHSNQPQHF	TGTGCCAGCAGAGACAGTCATAGCAATCAGCCCCAGCATTTT
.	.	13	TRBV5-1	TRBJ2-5	CASSFSPQETQYF	TGCGCCAGCAGCTTTAGTCCCCAAGAGACCCAGTACTTC
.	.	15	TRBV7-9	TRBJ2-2	CASSLAQSNTGELFF	TGTGCCAGCAGCTTAGCACAGTCGAACACCGGGGAGCTGTTTTTT
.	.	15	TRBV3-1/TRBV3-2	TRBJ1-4	CASSQRSGLDEKLFF	TGTGCCAGCAGCCAACGTTCGGGGTTGGATGAAAAACTGTTTTTT
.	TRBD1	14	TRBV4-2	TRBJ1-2	CASSQEVTGDGYTF	TGTGCCAGCAGCCAAGAAGTCACAGGGGATGGCTACACCTTC
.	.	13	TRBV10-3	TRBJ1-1	CAISESAAHEAFF	TGTGCCATCAGTGAGTCGGCGGCCCATGAAGCTTTCTTT
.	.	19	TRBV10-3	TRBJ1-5	CAISESGKRGDHRHQPQHF	TGTGCCATCAGTGAGTCCGGTAAGCGGGGCGACCATCGACATCAGCCCCAGCATTTT
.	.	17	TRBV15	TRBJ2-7	CATSRGFVRTGRDEQYF	TGTGCCACCAGCAGAGGGTTTGTAAGGACAGGGAGGGACGAGCAGTACTTC
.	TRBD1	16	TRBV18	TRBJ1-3	CASSPRDRSSGNTIYF	TGTGCCAGCTCACCACGGGACAGATCCTCTGGAAACACCATATATTTT
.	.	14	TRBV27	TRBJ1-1	CASSPPRNGAEAFF	TGTGCCAGCAGTCCGCCCCGCAATGGAGCTGAAGCTTTCTTT
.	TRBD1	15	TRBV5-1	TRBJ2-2	CASSELVDRAGELFF	TGCGCCAGCAGCGAACTAGTTGACAGGGCCGGGGAGCTGTTTTTT
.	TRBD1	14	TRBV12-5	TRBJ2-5	CASGMTGLGETQYF	TGTGCTAGTGGCATGACAGGGCTGGGGGAGACCCAGTACTTC
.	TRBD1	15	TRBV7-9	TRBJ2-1	CASSLDRGLYNEQFF	TGTGCCAGCAGCTTAGACAGGGGCCTCTACAATGAGCAGTTCTTC
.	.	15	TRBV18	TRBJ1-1	CASNTNQGLDTEAFF	TGTGCCAGCAATACAAACCAGGGACTGGACACTGAAGCTTTCTTT
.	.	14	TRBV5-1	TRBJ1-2	CASSLATGNYGYTF	TGCGCCAGCAGCTTGGCTACCGGTAACTATGGCTACACCTTC
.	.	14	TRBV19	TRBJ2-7	CASSIGTAAYEQYF	TGTGCCAGTAGTATAGGGACAGCCGCCTACGAGCAGTACTTC
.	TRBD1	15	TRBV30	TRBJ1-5	CAWSKGASFNQPQHF	TGTGCCTGGAGCAAGGGGGCCAGCTTCAATCAGCCCCAGCATTTT
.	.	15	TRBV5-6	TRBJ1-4	CASSLIQATNEKLFF	TGTGCCAGCAGCTTGATACAGGCAACTAATGAAAAACTGTTTTTT
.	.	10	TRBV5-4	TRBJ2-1	CASGNNEQFF	TGTGCCAGCGGCAACAATGAGCAGTTCTTC
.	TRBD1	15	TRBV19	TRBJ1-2	CASSFPTGENYGYTF	TGTGCCAGTAGTTTTCCGACAGGGGAAAACTATGGCTACACCTTC
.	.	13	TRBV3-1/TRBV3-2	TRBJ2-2	CASRTFPTGELFF	TGTGCCAGCAGGACATTTCCCACCGGGGAGCTGTTTTTT
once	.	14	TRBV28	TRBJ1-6	CASRWTHYNSPLHF	TGTGCCAGCAGGTGGACACACTATAATTCACCCCTCCACTTT